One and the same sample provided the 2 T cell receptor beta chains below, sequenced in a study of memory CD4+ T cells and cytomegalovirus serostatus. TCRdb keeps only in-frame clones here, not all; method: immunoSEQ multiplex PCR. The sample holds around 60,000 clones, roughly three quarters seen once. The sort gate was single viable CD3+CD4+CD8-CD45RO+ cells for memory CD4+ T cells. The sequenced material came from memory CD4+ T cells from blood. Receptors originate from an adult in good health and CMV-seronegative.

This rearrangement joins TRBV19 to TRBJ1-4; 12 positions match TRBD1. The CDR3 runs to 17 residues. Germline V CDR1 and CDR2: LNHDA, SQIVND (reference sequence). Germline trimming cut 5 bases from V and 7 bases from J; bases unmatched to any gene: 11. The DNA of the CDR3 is TGTGCCAGTAGTCAGACGCCGAGGGACAGGGGGCCTGAAAAACTGTTTTTT. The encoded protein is CASSQTPRDRGPEKLFF.

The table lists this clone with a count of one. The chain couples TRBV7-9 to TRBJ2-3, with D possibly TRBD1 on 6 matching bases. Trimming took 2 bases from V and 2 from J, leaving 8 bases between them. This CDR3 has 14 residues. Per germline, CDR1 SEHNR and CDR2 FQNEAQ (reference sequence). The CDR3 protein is CASSLTGTTDTQYF. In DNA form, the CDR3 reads TGTGCCAGCAGCTTAACAGGGACCACAGATACGCAGTATTTT.